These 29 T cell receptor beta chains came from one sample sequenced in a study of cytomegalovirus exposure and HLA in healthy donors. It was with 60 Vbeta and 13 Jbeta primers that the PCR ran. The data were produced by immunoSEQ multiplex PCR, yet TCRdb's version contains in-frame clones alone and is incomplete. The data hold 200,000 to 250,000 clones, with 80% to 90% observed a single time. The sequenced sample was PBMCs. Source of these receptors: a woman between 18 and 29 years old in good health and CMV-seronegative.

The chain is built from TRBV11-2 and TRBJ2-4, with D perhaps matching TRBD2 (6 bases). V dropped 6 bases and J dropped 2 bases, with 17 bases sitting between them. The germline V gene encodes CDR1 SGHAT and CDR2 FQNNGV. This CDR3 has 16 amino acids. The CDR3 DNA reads TGTGCCAGCAGTTCGGGAGCCCGGGGCCCCAAAAACATTCAGTACTTC. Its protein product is CASSSGARGPKNIQYF.

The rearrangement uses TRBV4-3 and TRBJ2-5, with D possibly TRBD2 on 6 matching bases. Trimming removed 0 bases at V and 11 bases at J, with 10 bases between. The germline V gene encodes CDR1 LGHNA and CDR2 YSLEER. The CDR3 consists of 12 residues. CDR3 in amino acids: CASSQEGGRQYF. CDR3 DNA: TGCGCCAGCAGCCAAGAGGGGGGACGGCAGTACTTC.

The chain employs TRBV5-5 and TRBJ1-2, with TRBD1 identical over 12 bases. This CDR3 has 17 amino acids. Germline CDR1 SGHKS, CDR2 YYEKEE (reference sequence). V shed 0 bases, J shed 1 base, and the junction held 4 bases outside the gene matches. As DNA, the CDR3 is TGTGCCAGCAGCTTGGGGGGACAGGGGGCGAATAACTATGGCTACACCTTC. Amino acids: CASSLGGQGANNYGYTF.

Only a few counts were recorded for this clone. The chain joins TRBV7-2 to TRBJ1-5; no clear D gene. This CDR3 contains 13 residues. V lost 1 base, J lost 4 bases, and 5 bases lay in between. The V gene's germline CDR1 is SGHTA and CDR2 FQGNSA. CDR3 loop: CASSLDTNQPQHF. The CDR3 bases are TGTGCCAGCAGCTTAGACACAAATCAGCCCCAGCATTTT.

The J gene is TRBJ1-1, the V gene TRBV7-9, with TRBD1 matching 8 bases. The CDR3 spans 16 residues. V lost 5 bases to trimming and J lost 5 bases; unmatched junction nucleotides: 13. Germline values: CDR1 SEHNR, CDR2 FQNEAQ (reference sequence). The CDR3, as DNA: TGTGCCAGCAGCCCTCATCCGACAGGGGTAAGAACTGAAGCTTTCTTT. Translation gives CASSPHPTGVRTEAFF.

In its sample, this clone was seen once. In nucleotides, the CDR3 is TGTGCCAGCAGCTTCTCCGGGGGGGGAACTTACGAGCAGTACTTC. This codes for CASSFSGGGTYEQYF. V gene TRBV7-2 combines with J gene TRBJ2-7; 8 nucleotides agree with TRBD2. Germline CDR1 is SGHTA and CDR2 is FQGNSA. The CDR3 covers 15 residues. The junction had 8 bases not matched to a gene; V was cut back by 3 bases and J by 4 bases.

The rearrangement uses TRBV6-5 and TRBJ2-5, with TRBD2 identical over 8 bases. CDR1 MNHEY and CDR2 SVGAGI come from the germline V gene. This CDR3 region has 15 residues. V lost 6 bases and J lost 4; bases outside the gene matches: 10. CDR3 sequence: CASRRRREALETQYF. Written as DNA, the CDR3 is TGTGCCAGCAGGAGAAGGCGGGAGGCACTAGAGACCCAGTACTTC.

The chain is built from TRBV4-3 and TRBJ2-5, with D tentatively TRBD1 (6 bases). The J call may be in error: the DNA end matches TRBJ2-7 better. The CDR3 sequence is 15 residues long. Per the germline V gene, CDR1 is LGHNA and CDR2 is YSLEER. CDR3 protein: CASSQGVGRGYEQYF. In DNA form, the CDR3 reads TGCGCCAGCAGCCAAGGAGTGGGCAGGGGCTACGAGCAGTACTTC.

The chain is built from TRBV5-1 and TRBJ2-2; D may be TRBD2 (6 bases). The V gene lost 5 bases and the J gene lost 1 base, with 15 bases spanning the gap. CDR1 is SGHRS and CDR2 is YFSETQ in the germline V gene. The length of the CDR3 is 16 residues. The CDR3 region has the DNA TGCGCCAGCAGGGGAGGAGGGGAGGTGAACACCGGGGAGCTGTTTTTT. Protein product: CASRGGGEVNTGELFF.

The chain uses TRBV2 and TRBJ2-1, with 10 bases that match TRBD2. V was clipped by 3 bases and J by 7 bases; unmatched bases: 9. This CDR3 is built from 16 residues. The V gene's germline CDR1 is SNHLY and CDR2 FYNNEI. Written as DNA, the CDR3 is TGTGCCAGCAGTGACGGAGCGGGGGGGCCCGATAATGAGCAGTTCTTC. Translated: CASSDGAGGPDNEQFF.

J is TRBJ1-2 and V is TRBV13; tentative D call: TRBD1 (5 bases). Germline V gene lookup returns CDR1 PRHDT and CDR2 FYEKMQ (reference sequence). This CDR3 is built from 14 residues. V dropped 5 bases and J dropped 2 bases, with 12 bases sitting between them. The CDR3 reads CASSLRRGNYGYTF. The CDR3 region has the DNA TGTGCCAGCAGCCTTCGACGGGGGAACTATGGCTACACCTTC.

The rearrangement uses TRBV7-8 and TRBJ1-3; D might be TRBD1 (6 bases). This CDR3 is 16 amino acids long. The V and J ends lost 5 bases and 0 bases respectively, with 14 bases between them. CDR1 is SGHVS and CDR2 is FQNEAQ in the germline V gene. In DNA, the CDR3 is TGTGCCAGCAGCGTCCGTACACAGGGCTCTGGAAACACCATATATTTT. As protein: CASSVRTQGSGNTIYF.

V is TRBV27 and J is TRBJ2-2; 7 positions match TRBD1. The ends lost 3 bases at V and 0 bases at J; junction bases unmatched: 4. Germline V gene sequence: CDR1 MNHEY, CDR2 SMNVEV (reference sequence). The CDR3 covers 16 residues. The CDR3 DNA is TGTGCCAGCAGTTTCTTGGGGACAGCGAACACCGGGGAGCTGTTTTTT. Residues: CASSFLGTANTGELFF.

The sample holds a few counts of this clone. The CDR3 DNA is TGTGCCAGCAGTTTCTTTCCGGGACAGGGAACGAGTGGCTACACCTTC. Protein product: CASSFFPGQGTSGYTF. The chain employs TRBV27 and TRBJ1-2, with 9 bases that match TRBD1. The CDR3 is made up of 16 amino acids. Trimming took 3 bases from V and 7 from J; bases not matched to a gene: 12. Germline lookup yields CDR1 MNHEY and CDR2 SMNVEV (reference sequence).

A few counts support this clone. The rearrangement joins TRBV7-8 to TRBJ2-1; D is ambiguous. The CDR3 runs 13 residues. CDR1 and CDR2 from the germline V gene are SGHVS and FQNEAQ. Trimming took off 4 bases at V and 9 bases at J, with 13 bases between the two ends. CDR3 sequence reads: CASSSLVFGEQFF. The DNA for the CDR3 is TGTGCCAGCAGCTCCCTGGTATTCGGTGAGCAGTTCTTC.

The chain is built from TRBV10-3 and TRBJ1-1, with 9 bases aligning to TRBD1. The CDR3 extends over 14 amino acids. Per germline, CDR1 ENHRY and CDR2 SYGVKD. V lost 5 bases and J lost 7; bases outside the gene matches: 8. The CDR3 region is CAISRLQGAVEAFF. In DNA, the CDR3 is TGTGCCATCAGTAGACTACAGGGGGCCGTTGAAGCTTTCTTT.

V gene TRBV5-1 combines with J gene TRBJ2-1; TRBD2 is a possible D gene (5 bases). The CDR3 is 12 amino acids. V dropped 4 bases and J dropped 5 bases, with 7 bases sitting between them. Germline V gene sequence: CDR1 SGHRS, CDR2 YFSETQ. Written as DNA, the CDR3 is TGCGCCAGCAGCGTGACTAACAATGAGCAGTTCTTC. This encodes CASSVTNNEQFF. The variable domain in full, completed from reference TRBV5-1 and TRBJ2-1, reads KAGVTQTPRYLIKTRGQQVTLSCSPISGHRSVSWYQQTPGQGLQFLFEYFSETQRNKGNFPGRFSGRQFSNSRSEMNVSTLELGDSALYLCASSVTNNEQFFGPGTRLTVL.

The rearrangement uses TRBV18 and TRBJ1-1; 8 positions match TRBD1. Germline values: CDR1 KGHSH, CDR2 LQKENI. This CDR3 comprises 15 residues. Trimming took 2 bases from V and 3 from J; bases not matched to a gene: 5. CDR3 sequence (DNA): TGTGCCAGCTCACCAACCGCCAGGGGGCACACTGAAGCTTTCTTT. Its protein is CASSPTARGHTEAFF.

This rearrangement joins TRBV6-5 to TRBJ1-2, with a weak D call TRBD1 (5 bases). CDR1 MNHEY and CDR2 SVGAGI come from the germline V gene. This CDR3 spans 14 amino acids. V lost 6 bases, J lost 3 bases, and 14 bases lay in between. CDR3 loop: CASRQDGLDYGYTF. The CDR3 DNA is TGTGCCAGCAGACAGGACGGGCTTGACTATGGCTACACCTTC.

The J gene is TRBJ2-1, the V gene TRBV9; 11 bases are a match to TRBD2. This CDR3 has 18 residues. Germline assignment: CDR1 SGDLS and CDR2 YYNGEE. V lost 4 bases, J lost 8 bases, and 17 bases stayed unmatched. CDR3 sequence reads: CASSQTQSSLAGAYEQFF. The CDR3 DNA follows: TGTGCCAGCAGCCAAACCCAGTCATCACTAGCGGGAGCCTATGAGCAGTTCTTC.

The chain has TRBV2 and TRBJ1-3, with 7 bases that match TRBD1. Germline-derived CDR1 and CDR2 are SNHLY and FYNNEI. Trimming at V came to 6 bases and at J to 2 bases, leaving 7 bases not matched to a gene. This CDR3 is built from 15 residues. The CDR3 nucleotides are TGTGCCAGCAGGGCTCAGGGGGGCCCTGGAAACACCATATATTTT. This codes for CASRAQGGPGNTIYF.

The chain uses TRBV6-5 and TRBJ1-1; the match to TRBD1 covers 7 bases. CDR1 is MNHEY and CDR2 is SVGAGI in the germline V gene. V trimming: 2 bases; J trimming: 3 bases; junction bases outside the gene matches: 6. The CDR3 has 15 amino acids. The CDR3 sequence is CASSYTTGDDTEAFF. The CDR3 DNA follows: TGTGCCAGCAGTTACACCACAGGGGACGACACTGAAGCTTTCTTT.

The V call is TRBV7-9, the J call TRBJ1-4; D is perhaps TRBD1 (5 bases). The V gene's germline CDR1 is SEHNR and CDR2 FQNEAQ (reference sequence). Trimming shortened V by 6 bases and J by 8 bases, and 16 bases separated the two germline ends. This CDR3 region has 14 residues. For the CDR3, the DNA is TGTGCCAGCAGGGAGGGACCGTGGAGCGAAAAACTGTTTTTT. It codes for CASREGPWSEKLFF. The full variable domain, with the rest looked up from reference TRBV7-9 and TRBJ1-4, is DTGVSQNPRHKITKRGQNVTFRCDPISEHNRLYWYRQTLGQGPEFLTYFQNEAQLEKSRLLSDRFSAERPKGSFSTLEIQRTEQGDSAMYLCASREGPWSEKLFFGSGTQLSVL.

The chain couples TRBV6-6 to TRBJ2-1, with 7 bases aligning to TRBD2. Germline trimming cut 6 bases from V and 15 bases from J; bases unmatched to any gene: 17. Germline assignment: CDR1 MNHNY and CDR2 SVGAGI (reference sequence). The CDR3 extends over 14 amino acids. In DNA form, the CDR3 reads TGTGCCAGCAGACCCGGGACTAAGTACCAACTAGGGTTCTTC. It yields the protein CASRPGTKYQLGFF.

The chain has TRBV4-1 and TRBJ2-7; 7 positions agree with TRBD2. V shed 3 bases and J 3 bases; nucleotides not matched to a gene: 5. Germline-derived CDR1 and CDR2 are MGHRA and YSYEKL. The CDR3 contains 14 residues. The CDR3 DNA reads TGCGCCAGCAGCCACTGGGGGAGGGTCTACGAGCAGTACTTC. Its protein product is CASSHWGRVYEQYF.

CDR3 coding DNA: TGTGCCAGCAGCGGACAAGAGGGGGCGAACACCGGGGAGCTGTTTTTT. This sequence encodes CASSGQEGANTGELFF. This sequence joins TRBV9 and TRBJ2-2; D is perhaps TRBD1 (6 bases). Trimming stripped 3 bases from V and 0 bases from J, with 12 bases between. Germline CDR1 and CDR2: SGDLS and YYNGEE. The CDR3 has 16 residues. Filled out from reference TRBV9 and TRBJ2-2, the complete variable domain reads DSGVTQTPKHLITATGQRVTLRCSPRSGDLSVYWYQQSLDQGLQFLIQYYNGEERAKGNILERFSAQQFPDLHSELNLSSLELGDSALYFCASSGQEGANTGELFFGEGSRLTVL.

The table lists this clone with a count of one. CDR3 DNA sequence: TGCGCCAGCAGCCGAGACAGTAACTCCCAGGAGACCCAGTACTTC. This translates into CASSRDSNSQETQYF. J is TRBJ2-5 and V is TRBV5-1, with D perhaps matching TRBD1 (5 bases). V lost 4 bases to trimming and J lost 5 bases, with 18 bases between them. This CDR3 has 15 residues. Germline V CDR1 and CDR2: SGHRS, YFSETQ. Variable domain in full (rest from reference TRBV5-1 and TRBJ2-5): KAGVTQTPRYLIKTRGQQVTLSCSPISGHRSVSWYQQTPGQGLQFLFEYFSETQRNKGNFPGRFSGRQFSNSRSEMNVSTLELGDSALYLCASSRDSNSQETQYFGPGTRLLVL.

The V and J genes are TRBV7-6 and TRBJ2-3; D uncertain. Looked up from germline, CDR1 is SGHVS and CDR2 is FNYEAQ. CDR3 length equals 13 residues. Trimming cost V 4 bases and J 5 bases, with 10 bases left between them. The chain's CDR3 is CASSYKAGDTQYF. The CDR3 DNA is TGTGCCAGCAGCTATAAAGCCGGAGATACGCAGTATTTT.

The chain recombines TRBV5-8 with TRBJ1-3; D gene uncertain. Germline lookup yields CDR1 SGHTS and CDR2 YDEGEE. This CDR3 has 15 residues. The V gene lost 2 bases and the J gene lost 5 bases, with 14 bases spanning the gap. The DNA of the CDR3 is TGTGCCAGCAGCTTTAGCAGTTACGGAAGAAACACCATATATTTT. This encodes CASSFSSYGRNTIYF.